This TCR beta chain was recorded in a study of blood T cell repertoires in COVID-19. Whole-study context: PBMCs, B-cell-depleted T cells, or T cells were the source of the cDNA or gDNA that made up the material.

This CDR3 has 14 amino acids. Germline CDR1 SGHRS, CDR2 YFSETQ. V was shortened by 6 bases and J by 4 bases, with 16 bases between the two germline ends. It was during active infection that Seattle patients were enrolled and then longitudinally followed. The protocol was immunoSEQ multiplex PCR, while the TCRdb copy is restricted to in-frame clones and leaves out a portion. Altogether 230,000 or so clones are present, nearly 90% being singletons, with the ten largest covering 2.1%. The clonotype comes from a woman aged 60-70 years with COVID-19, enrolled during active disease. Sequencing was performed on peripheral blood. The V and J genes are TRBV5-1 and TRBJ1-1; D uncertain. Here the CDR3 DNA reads TGCGCCAGCAAGACGGCGGGAGAGGCCACTGAAGCTTTCTTT. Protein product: CASKTAGEATEAFF.